The 7 T cell receptor beta chains presented below share a single source sample, sequenced in a study of T cell responses to AZD1222 COVID-19 vaccine. This table comes from immunoSEQ multiplex PCR, and its TCRdb copy is limited to in-frame clones, with some not included. The table records 95,000 to 150,000 clones, roughly 88% of them present only once. Sequences were derived from peripheral blood, sampled on day 0 of AZD1222 vaccination. Receptors originate from an adult in good health.

The J gene is TRBJ1-3, the V gene TRBV15; the D gene is possibly TRBD1 (5 bases). Germline-derived CDR1 and CDR2 are LNHNV and YYDKDF (reference sequence). The V end lost 4 bases, the J end lost 7 bases, and 26 bases lay between the germline ends. The CDR3 loop spans 18 amino acids. The CDR3 region is CATSTPPGGFSAGNTIYF. CDR3 DNA sequence: TGTGCCACCAGCACACCGCCCGGGGGATTCTCGGCAGGGAACACCATATATTTT.

This rearrangement joins TRBV10-3 to TRBJ1-5, with D unclear. Trimming removed 5 bases from V and 0 bases from J, with 11 bases in between. The CDR3 extends over 15 amino acids. The V gene's germline CDR1 is ENHRY and CDR2 SYGVKD. CDR3 coding DNA: TGTGCCATCAGTCAGCAGCTCGATAGCAATCAGCCCCAGCATTTT. Amino acids: CAISQQLDSNQPQHF.

The rearrangement links TRBV27 to TRBJ1-2; D is perhaps TRBD1 (6 bases). The CDR3 sequence is 15 residues long. The V gene's germline CDR1 is MNHEY and CDR2 SMNVEV (reference sequence). V was clipped by 5 bases and J by 7 bases, with 20 bases between them. CDR3 in DNA: TGTGCCAGCAGTCTAAAGACGGACAGCCGGGGTGGCTACACCTTC. Its translation: CASSLKTDSRGGYTF.

The chain has TRBV14 and TRBJ1-2, with 12 bases lining up with TRBD1. The CDR3 has 14 residues. Germline V gene sequence: CDR1 SGHDN, CDR2 FVKESK. Trimming cost V 4 bases and J 8 bases; bases outside gene matches: 5. This chain's CDR3 is CASSPGQGAGGYTF. CDR3 sequence (DNA): TGTGCCAGCAGCCCGGGACAGGGGGCGGGAGGCTACACCTTC.

The chain joins TRBV19 to TRBJ1-1; D unclear. This CDR3 has 14 residues. Germline V gives CDR1 LNHDA, CDR2 SQIVND (reference sequence). V dropped 2 bases and J dropped 0 bases, with 7 bases sitting between them. CDR3 sequence (DNA): TGTGCCAGTAGTATATGGAACCTGAACACTGAAGCTTTCTTT. Translation: CASSIWNLNTEAFF. Using reference TRBV19 and TRBJ1-1 for the parts outside the CDR3, the full variable domain is DGGITQSPKYLFRKEGQNVTLSCEQNLNHDAMYWYRQDPGQGLRLIYYSQIVNDFQKGDIAEGYSVSREKKESFPLTVTSAQKNPTAFYLCASSIWNLNTEAFFGQGTRLTVV.

J is TRBJ2-6 and V is TRBV7-3; D might be TRBD1 or TRBD2, each matching 5 bases. Germline CDR1 reads SGHTA; CDR2 reads FQGTGA. The CDR3 runs 17 residues. The V gene lost 7 bases and the J gene lost 1 base, with 17 bases spanning the gap. DNA of the CDR3: TGTGCCAGCACTCTCTCAGGGAGAAGATCTGGGGCCAACGTCCTGACTTTC. This encodes CASTLSGRRSGANVLTF.

The chain couples TRBV29-1 to TRBJ2-3, with D perhaps matching TRBD2 (6 bases). The germline CDR1 and CDR2 sequences are SQVTM and ANQGSEA. Deletions cut 4 bases from V and 0 bases from J, with 8 bases between. The CDR3 sequence is 13 residues long. The chain's CDR3 is CSVGRDSTDTQYF. In nucleotides, the CDR3 is TGCAGCGTTGGGAGGGACAGCACAGATACGCAGTATTTT.